The TCR beta chain under discussion was sequenced for a study of blood T cell repertoires in COVID-19. Whole-study context: The United States, Italy and Spain supplied acute and convalescent COVID-19 samples. Nucleic acid was either cDNA or gDNA, and it came from T cells, B-cell-depleted T cells, or PBMCs.

The V segment lost 4 bases and the J segment 2 bases; nucleotides outside the gene matches: 7. The CDR3 length is 15 residues. Per the study methods: Estimated nucleated cell counts came from reference gene primer amplification. Data came from immunoSEQ multiplex PCR; TCRdb stores just in-frame clones and leaves some out. From that table come the V and J calls and clone size; the DNA was used to work out D and trimming. The profile shows almost 30,000 clones, approximately 80% of them singletons. The TCR originated in a woman in her sixties or seventies with acute or convalescent COVID-19. The specimen sequenced was peripheral blood. The chain employs TRBV5-3 and TRBJ2-7, with 9 positions matching TRBD2. TRBV5-3 is flagged as an ORF with uncertain function. In DNA, the CDR3 is TGTGCCAGAAGCCCCACCGGGACTAGCCCCTACGAGCAGTACTTC. Amino acid sequence: CARSPTGTSPYEQYF.